This T cell receptor beta chain was obtained from a study of shared clonotypes between healthy human individuals. In the study overall: Used for every donor were three CD4 naive, three CD4 memory, two CD8 naive and one CD8 memory plate.

On this clone itself: What it binds is not known.

General study results and limits: The donor pool, a small one, limited the genetic and exposure-history diversity represented.

How the authors handled the data: Quality scores were absent from the junction-only immunoSEQ sequences, so filtering differed. Profiled with immunoSEQ multiplex PCR; TCRdb holds only in-frame clones, not every one. The V and J calls and clone size are taken from that table; D and trimming were inferred from the DNA. The data show around 2.5 million clones, with over 85% seen just once and approximately 0.36% held by the top ten. Looked up from germline, CDR1 is SGHRS and CDR2 is YFSETQ. Trimming removed 3 bases from V and 4 bases from J, with 14 bases in between. CDR3 length: 14 amino acids. The sequence derives from a young man in good health. Some clones in this sample may be carry-over from other donors' samples. The V gene is TRBV5-1, the J gene TRBJ2-7; D remains unclear. Specimen: naive CD4+ T cells from PBMCs. Subset of the sample: CD45RA+ positively selected. CDR3 in amino acids: CASSSTAPGYEQYF. CDR3 DNA: TGCGCCAGCAGCTCGACGGCCCCCGGGTACGAGCAGTACTTC. Full variable domain (remainder filled in from reference TRBV5-1 and TRBJ2-7): KAGVTQTPRYLIKTRGQQVTLSCSPISGHRSVSWYQQTPGQGLQFLFEYFSETQRNKGNFPGRFSGRQFSNSRSEMNVSTLELGDSALYLCASSSTAPGYEQYFGPGTRLTVT.